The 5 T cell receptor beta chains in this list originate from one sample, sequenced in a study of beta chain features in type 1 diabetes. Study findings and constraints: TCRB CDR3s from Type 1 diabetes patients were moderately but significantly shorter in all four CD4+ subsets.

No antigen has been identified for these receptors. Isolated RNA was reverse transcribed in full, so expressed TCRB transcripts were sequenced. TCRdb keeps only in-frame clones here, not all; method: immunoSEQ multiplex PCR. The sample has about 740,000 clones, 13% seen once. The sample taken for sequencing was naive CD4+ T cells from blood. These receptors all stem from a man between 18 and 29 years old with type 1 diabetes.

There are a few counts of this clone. The CDR3 loop reads CASTQEGYHGYTF. The CDR3 DNA is TGTGCCAGCACCCAAGAGGGGTATCATGGCTACACCTTC. The gene calls are TRBV5-6 and TRBJ1-2; TRBD1 might be the D (5 bases). The CDR3 is 13 amino acids. Between the trimmed V and J ends, which lost 6 bases and 6 bases, there was a span of 15 bases. Germline V gene lookup returns CDR1 SGHDT and CDR2 YYEEEE. Variable domain in full (rest from reference TRBV5-6 and TRBJ1-2): DAGVTQSPTHLIKTRGQQVTLRCSPKSGHDTVSWYQQALGQGPQFIFQYYEEEERQRGNFPDRFSGHQFPNYSSELNVNALLLGDSALYLCASTQEGYHGYTFGSGTRLTVV.

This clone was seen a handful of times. CDR3 sequence (DNA): TGTGCCTCGTCGACAGGCCCCTACAATGAGCAGTTCTTC. It is translated as CASSTGPYNEQFF. The V and J genes are TRBV30 and TRBJ2-1, with D possibly matching TRBD1 (6 bases). Germline assignment: CDR1 GTSNPN and CDR2 SVGIG (reference sequence). Trimming left V 7 bases short and J 2 bases short, with 12 bases between. The CDR3 totals 13 residues.

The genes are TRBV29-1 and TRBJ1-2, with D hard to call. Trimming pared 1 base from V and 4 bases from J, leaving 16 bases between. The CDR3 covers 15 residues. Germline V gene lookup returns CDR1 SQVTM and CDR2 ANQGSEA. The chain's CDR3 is CSVEGAGNTSYGYTF. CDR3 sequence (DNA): TGCAGCGTTGAAGGGGCAGGAAATACTTCCTATGGCTACACCTTC. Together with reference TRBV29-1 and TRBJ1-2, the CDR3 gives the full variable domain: SAVISQKPSRDICQRGTSLTIQCQVDSQVTMMFWYRQQPGQSLTLIATANQGSEATYESGFVIDKFPISRPNLTFSTLTVSNMSPEDSSIYLCSVEGAGNTSYGYTFGSGTRLTVV.

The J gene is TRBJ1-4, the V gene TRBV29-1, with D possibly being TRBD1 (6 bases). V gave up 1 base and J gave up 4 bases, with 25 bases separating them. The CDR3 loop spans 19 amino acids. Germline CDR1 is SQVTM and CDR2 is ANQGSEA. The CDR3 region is CSVEAKKGGLTSLNEKLFF. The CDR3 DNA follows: TGCAGCGTTGAAGCAAAGAAGGGGGGCCTTACCTCCCTTAATGAAAAACTGTTTTTT.

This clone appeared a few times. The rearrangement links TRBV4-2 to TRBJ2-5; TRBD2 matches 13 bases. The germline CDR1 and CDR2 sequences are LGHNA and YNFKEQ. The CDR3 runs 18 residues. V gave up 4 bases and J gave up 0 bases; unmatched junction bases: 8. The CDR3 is CASSPLTSGGVDQETQYF. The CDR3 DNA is TGTGCCAGCAGCCCATTAACTAGCGGGGGGGTCGACCAAGAGACCCAGTACTTC.